This entry lists 29 T cell receptor beta chains sequenced from one sample in a study of blood T cell repertoires in COVID-19. Sequencing was performed with immunoSEQ multiplex PCR; in TCRdb, only in-frame clones are kept and a portion is missing. This table holds some 94,000 clones, roughly 85% found once. Sequencing was done on a sample of peripheral blood. The source of these receptors is a woman aged 60-75 years with COVID-19, enrolled during active disease.

V and J are TRBV19 and TRBJ2-5; D perhaps matches TRBD1 (6 bases). The length of the CDR3 is 14 residues. Germline V CDR1 and CDR2: LNHDA, SQIVND (reference sequence). V lost 4 bases and J 5 bases, leaving 14 bases between the germline ends. The CDR3 DNA sequence: TGTGCCAGTAGTACACAGGGTGGATTTGAGACCCAGTACTTC. The encoded protein is CASSTQGGFETQYF.

A note on this clone: This sample includes further DNA sequences coding for the same CDR3. The J gene is TRBJ1-1, the V gene TRBV6-4, with D hard to call. V lost 4 bases and J 1 base, leaving 7 bases between the germline ends. Per germline, CDR1 MRHNA and CDR2 SNTAGT. The CDR3 contains 13 residues. In nucleotides, the CDR3 is TGTGCCAGCAGTGTTTCAGAGAACACTGAAGCTTTCTTT. This gives the protein CASSVSENTEAFF.

The CDR3 loop is CASSEASLGTGFAYEQYF. In DNA, the CDR3 is TGTGCCAGCAGTGAAGCGTCTTTGGGGACAGGGTTCGCCTACGAGCAGTACTTC. The genes are TRBV6-1 and TRBJ2-7, with 9 bases that match TRBD1. CDR1 and CDR2 from the germline V gene are MNHNS and SASEGT. This CDR3 contains 18 residues. Trimming took 0 bases from V and 2 from J; bases not matched to a gene: 11.

This clone was seen a few times. V is TRBV6-6 and J is TRBJ1-6, with 9 bases identical to TRBD1. The CDR3 spans 18 residues. Trimming took 5 bases from V and 0 from J; bases not matched to a gene: 8. CDR1 and CDR2 (germline): MNHNY, SVGAGI (reference sequence). The DNA of the CDR3 is TGTGCCAGCAGTCGAGGACAGGGGCCTGGCTCCTATAATTCACCCCTCCACTTT. Translated: CASSRGQGPGSYNSPLHF.

This chain joins TRBV4-1 and TRBJ2-2; perhaps TRBD2 as D (6 bases). V was pared by 1 base and J by 1 base, with 10 bases between. Germline lookup yields CDR1 MGHRA and CDR2 YSYEKL. The CDR3 has 16 amino acids. The CDR3 region is CASSQGGARNTGELFF. The CDR3 DNA is TGCGCCAGCAGCCAAGGCGGGGCCAGGAACACCGGGGAGCTGTTTTTT.

The V call is TRBV29-1, the J call TRBJ1-4; no clear D. The CDR3 is 13 residues long. Germline V gene data show CDR1 as SQVTM and CDR2 as ANQGSEA. The V and J ends lost 0 bases and 8 bases respectively, with 10 bases between them. CDR3 in amino acids: CSVEDFSREKLFF. In DNA form, the CDR3 reads TGCAGCGTTGAAGATTTTTCGAGGGAAAAACTGTTTTTT.

V is TRBV2 and J is TRBJ1-1; TRBD1 matches 7 bases. Trimming took 5 bases from V and 0 from J; bases not matched to a gene: 3. This CDR3 comprises 14 residues. In germline, CDR1 is SNHLY, CDR2 FYNNEI. CDR3 DNA: TGTGCCAGCAGTCCACAGGGGATGAACACTGAAGCTTTCTTT. Translated, it gives CASSPQGMNTEAFF.

This clone appeared a single time. This chain joins TRBV2 and TRBJ1-6, with D possibly TRBD1 on 6 matching bases. Trimming took off 6 bases at V and 7 bases at J, with 16 bases between the two ends. There are 15 residues in the CDR3. Germline CDR1 and CDR2: SNHLY and FYNNEI. The DNA for the CDR3 is TGTGCCAGCAGAGGCCTACAGGGATACAATTCACCCCTCCACTTT. Translation gives CASRGLQGYNSPLHF.

J is TRBJ2-1 and V is TRBV7-2, with D maybe TRBD1 (5 bases). Trimming left V 0 bases short and J 7 bases short, with 10 bases between. CDR3 length: 14 residues. Germline loops: CDR1 SGHTA, CDR2 FQGNSA. The CDR3, as DNA: TGTGCCAGCAGCTTAGCACAGGTTTGGAATGAGCAGTTCTTC. It yields the protein CASSLAQVWNEQFF.

This sequence joins TRBV5-1 and TRBJ1-2; D unresolved. The germline V and J ends were trimmed by 0 bases and 8 bases, with 8 bases remaining between them. Germline assignment: CDR1 SGHRS and CDR2 YFSETQ. The CDR3 has 12 residues. In nucleotides, the CDR3 is TGCGCCAGCAGCTTGGATGGGGAGGGCTACACCTTC. Encoded protein: CASSLDGEGYTF.

This clone turned up a few times. CDR3 in DNA: TGTGCCAGCAGCTTAGGGCAGTCCAATCAGCCCCAGCATTTT. Translating it yields CASSLGQSNQPQHF. The chain has TRBV7-9 and TRBJ1-5; D gene ambiguous. Germline V lookup: CDR1 SEHNR, CDR2 FQNEAQ (reference sequence). The CDR3 has 14 amino acids. Trimming removed 1 base at V and 3 bases at J, with 7 bases between.

The genes are TRBV28 and TRBJ1-3, with a tentative D call TRBD1 (6 bases). Trimming removed 5 bases from V and 8 bases from J, with 22 bases in between. Per germline, CDR1 MDHEN and CDR2 SYDVKM. This CDR3 is 16 amino acids long. The CDR3 sequence: CASSPPTGRGRDTIYF. The CDR3 DNA follows: TGTGCCAGCAGTCCCCCCACGGGTAGGGGGAGGGACACCATATATTTT.

The DNA of the CDR3 is TGTGCCAGCAGTCCAGATAAGCGGGGGGTAATCACAGATACGCAGTATTTT. It is translated as CASSPDKRGVITDTQYF. V and J are TRBV6-6 and TRBJ2-3; TRBD2 matches 9 bases. Germline loops: CDR1 MNHNY, CDR2 SVGAGI (reference sequence). The CDR3 is 17 residues long. Trimming removed 5 bases from V and 2 bases from J; junction bases left unmatched: 11.

The V gene is TRBV6-2 or TRBV6-3, the J gene TRBJ2-2, with 11 bases fitting TRBD1. The CDR3 sequence is 14 residues long. Germline lookup yields CDR1 MNHEY and CDR2 SVGEGT. The trim removed 5 bases at V and 6 bases at J, leaving 2 bases unmatched. In nucleotides, the CDR3 is TGTGCCAGCAGTGGGACAGGGGGGGCCGGGGAGCTGTTTTTT. Translation: CASSGTGGAGELFF.

The chain employs TRBV19 and TRBJ2-1; 9 bases line up with TRBD1. This CDR3 comprises 15 residues. Trimming at V came to 4 bases and at J to 7 bases, leaving 8 bases not matched to a gene. The germline gives CDR1 LNHDA, CDR2 SQIVND (reference sequence). CDR3 DNA: TGTGCCAGTAGTAAGGGGACAGGGACTGTGAATGAGCAGTTCTTC. Encoded protein: CASSKGTGTVNEQFF.

The rearrangement joins TRBV3-1 (or the pseudogene TRBV3-2) to TRBJ2-2; possibly TRBD1 for D (5 bases). The germline V gene has CDR1 LGHDT and CDR2 YNNKEL (reference sequence). Trimming shortened V by 0 bases and J by 6 bases, and 14 bases separated the two germline ends. The CDR3 is 16 residues long. The CDR3 is CASSQEGTGLAGELFF. CDR3 bases: TGTGCCAGCAGCCAAGAAGGAACAGGCCTTGCCGGGGAGCTGTTTTTT.

This sequence joins TRBV25-1 and TRBJ1-2, with a tentative D call TRBD1 (6 bases). V lost 6 bases, J lost 5 bases, and 16 bases lay in between. The CDR3 is made up of 14 amino acids. CDR1 is MGHDK, CDR2 SYGVNS, per germline. CDR3 sequence reads: CASRGRDRRYGYTF. CDR3 coding DNA: TGTGCCAGCAGGGGTCGCGACAGGCGATATGGCTACACCTTC.

The gene calls are TRBV7-9 and TRBJ1-6; TRBD1 matches at 8 bases. J gave up 10 bases and V 5 bases, and 10 bases lay outside the gene matches. CDR3 length: 15 residues. In germline, CDR1 is SEHNR, CDR2 FQNEAQ (reference sequence). The CDR3 protein is CASSPPTGEVSPLHF. In nucleotides, the CDR3 is TGTGCCAGCAGCCCTCCGACAGGGGAGGTCTCACCCCTCCACTTT. The full variable domain, completed using reference TRBV7-9 and TRBJ1-6, is DTGVSQNPRHKITKRGQNVTFRCDPISEHNRLYWYRQTLGQGPEFLTYFQNEAQLEKSRLLSDRFSAERPKGSFSTLEIQRTEQGDSAMYLCASSPPTGEVSPLHFGNGTRLTVT.

This chain uses TRBV27 with TRBJ2-3; maybe TRBD1 (5 bases). The CDR3 covers 15 residues. V lost 4 bases to trimming and J lost 6 bases, with 17 bases between them. CDR1 is MNHEY, CDR2 SMNVEV, per germline (reference sequence). CDR3 sequence: CASSYSPSGLDTQYF. The CDR3 DNA follows: TGTGCCAGCAGTTACAGCCCTTCAGGGCTGGATACGCAGTATTTT.

The chain recombines TRBV7-2 with TRBJ2-5; D might be TRBD2 (6 bases). The CDR3 spans 15 residues. Per germline, CDR1 SGHTA and CDR2 FQGNSA. V lost 1 base, J lost 5 bases, and 14 bases lay in between. CDR3 sequence reads: CASSLESGLGETQYF. CDR3 bases: TGTGCCAGCAGCTTAGAAAGCGGGCTTGGTGAGACCCAGTACTTC.

The V gene is TRBV4-1, the J gene TRBJ2-1; 7 nucleotides agree with TRBD1. J was trimmed by 10 bases and V by 4 bases; bases with no gene match: 7. Looked up from germline, CDR1 is MGHRA and CDR2 is YSYEKL. The CDR3 loop spans 13 amino acids. The CDR3 coding sequence is TGCGCCAGCAGCCCCACAGGGGTAAGGGAGCAGTTCTTC. It is translated as CASSPTGVREQFF.

This chain links TRBV27 with TRBJ1-1; 9 bases are a match to TRBD1. The CDR3 runs 16 residues. V was pared by 3 bases and J by 0 bases, with 5 bases of the junction left unmatched. Per germline, CDR1 MNHEY and CDR2 SMNVEV (reference sequence). The CDR3 DNA sequence: TGTGCCAGCAGTTTCCGACAGGGGGTGATGAACACTGAAGCTTTCTTT. Its translation is CASSFRQGVMNTEAFF.

V and J are TRBV12-3 or TRBV12-4 and TRBJ1-5; possible D gene TRBD1, 6 bases. Deletions cut 6 bases from V and 8 bases from J, with 11 bases between. CDR3 size: 12 residues. Written as DNA, the CDR3 is TGTGCCAGCAGACCTCAGGGGAAGCCCCAGCATTTT. Its translation is CASRPQGKPQHF.

This clone appeared a few times. The chain carries TRBV7-9 and TRBJ1-6; D might be TRBD1 (5 bases). With 2 bases removed from V and 9 bases from J, the gap between germline ends came to 14 bases. The CDR3 loop spans 15 amino acids. CDR1 SEHNR and CDR2 FQNEAQ come from the germline V gene (reference sequence). CDR3 sequence (DNA): TGTGCCAGCAGCTTATCGGCAGGGTCCTTTTCACCCCTCCACTTT. This sequence encodes CASSLSAGSFSPLHF. The variable domain in full, completed from reference TRBV7-9 and TRBJ1-6, reads DTGVSQNPRHKITKRGQNVTFRCDPISEHNRLYWYRQTLGQGPEFLTYFQNEAQLEKSRLLSDRFSAERPKGSFSTLEIQRTEQGDSAMYLCASSLSAGSFSPLHFGNGTRLTVT.

As for this clone: A much larger clone lies one base from this, so it may be a read error. The V call is TRBV7-9, the J call TRBJ1-5; the match to TRBD1 covers 7 bases. Germline loops: CDR1 SEHNR, CDR2 FQNEAQ (reference sequence). Unmatched junction bases numbered 2, after V lost 5 bases and J lost 4 bases. The CDR3 is 13 residues long. CDR3 sequence reads: CASSPTGNQPQHF. For the CDR3, the DNA is TGTGCCAGCAGCCCGACAGGGAATCAGCCCCAGCATTTT. Full variable domain (rest looked up from reference TRBV7-9 and TRBJ1-5): DTGVSQNPRHKITKRGQNVTFRCDPISEHNRLYWYRQTLGQGPEFLTYFQNEAQLEKSRLLSDRFSAERPKGSFSTLEIQRTEQGDSAMYLCASSPTGNQPQHFGDGTRLSIL.

The rearrangement links TRBV6-2 or TRBV6-3 to TRBJ1-2, with TRBD1 matching 8 bases. Germline lookup yields CDR1 MNHEY and CDR2 SVGEGT. The CDR3 covers 15 residues. V dropped 6 bases and J dropped 4; count of bases not matched to a gene: 10. The CDR3 region is CASSPQGAARYGYTF. The DNA for the CDR3 is TGTGCCAGCAGCCCTCAGGGGGCAGCGCGCTATGGCTACACCTTC.

This sequence joins TRBV10-3 and TRBJ2-1; tentatively, D is TRBD1 (5 bases). CDR3 size: 17 residues. V shed 0 bases and J shed 6 bases, with 18 bases lying between them. The germline V gene has CDR1 ENHRY and CDR2 SYGVKD. The DNA of the CDR3 is TGTGCCATCAGTGAGTCAAGGTGGGGCGCCAATATCAATGAGCAGTTCTTC. Amino acids: CAISESRWGANINEQFF.

This rearrangement joins TRBV7-9 to TRBJ2-5; D perhaps matches TRBD2 (7 bases). V was pared by 3 bases and J by 2 bases, with 10 bases between. The CDR3 runs to 14 residues. The germline V gene encodes CDR1 SEHNR and CDR2 FQNEAQ (reference sequence). The CDR3, as DNA: TGTGCCAGCAGCTTCGGGGGGCAACAAGAGACCCAGTACTTC. Translating it yields CASSFGGQQETQYF.

The chain employs TRBV7-2 and TRBJ1-1; D remains ambiguous. The CDR3 consists of 15 residues. V was cut by 4 bases and J by 0 bases, with 12 bases left in between. Germline CDR1 reads SGHTA; CDR2 reads FQGNSA. The DNA for the CDR3 is TGTGCCAGCAGCTCCTTCGGGGTCATGAACACTGAAGCTTTCTTT. This encodes CASSSFGVMNTEAFF.